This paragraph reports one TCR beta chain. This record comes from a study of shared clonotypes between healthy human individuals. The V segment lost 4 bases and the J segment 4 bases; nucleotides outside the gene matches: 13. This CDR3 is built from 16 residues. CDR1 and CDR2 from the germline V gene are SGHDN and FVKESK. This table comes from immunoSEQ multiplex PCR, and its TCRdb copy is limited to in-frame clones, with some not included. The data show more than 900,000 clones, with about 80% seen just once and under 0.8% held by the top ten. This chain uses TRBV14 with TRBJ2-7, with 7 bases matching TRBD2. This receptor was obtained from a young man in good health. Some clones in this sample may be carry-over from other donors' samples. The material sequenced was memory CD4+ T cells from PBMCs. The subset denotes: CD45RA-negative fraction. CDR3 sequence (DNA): TGTGCCAGCAGCCCCGGCTGGGGCGGGAGTGTTTACGAGCAGTACTTC. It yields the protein CASSPGWGGSVYEQYF. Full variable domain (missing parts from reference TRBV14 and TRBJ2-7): EAGVTQFPSHSVIEKGQTVTLRCDPISGHDNLYWYRRVMGKEIKFLLHFVKESKQDESGMPNNRFLAERTGGTYSTLKVQPAELEDSGVYFCASSPGWGGSVYEQYFGPGTRLTVT.